This T cell receptor (beta chain) appears in the sequencing data of a study of blood T cell repertoires in COVID-19. Study overall: T cells, B-cell-depleted T cells, or PBMCs supplied cDNA or gDNA.

There are a few counts of this clone. In the original processing: It was from reference gene primer amplification that nucleated cell counts were estimated. This table comes from immunoSEQ multiplex PCR, and its TCRdb copy is limited to in-frame clones, with some not included. That table supplies the V and J calls and clone size; D and trimming were determined from the DNA. The sample holds roughly 500,000 clones, 75% to 90% seen once. The CDR3 has 14 amino acids. The V gene lost 3 bases and the J gene lost 1 base, with 9 bases spanning the gap. Per the germline V gene, CDR1 is SEHNR and CDR2 is FQNEAQ (reference sequence).

The receptor comes from a man between 18 and 35 years old with COVID-19, enrolled during active disease. The sample was peripheral blood. The V and J genes are TRBV7-9 and TRBJ1-1; D not certain. The CDR3 nucleotides read TGTGCCAGCAGCTTTATTGGCTCGAACACTGAAGCTTTCTTT. Protein product: CASSFIGSNTEAFF.